A selection of T cell receptor beta chains follows, all from one sample in a study of CD8+ T cells in alopecia areata. TCRdb's table, derived via immunoSEQ multiplex PCR, lists solely in-frame clones and lacks some. The sample records over 90,000 clones, approximately 90% being singletons. The sample in question was CD8+ T cells sorted from blood, obtained between weeks 30 and 35, from a patient treated with tofacitinib. The receptors here all came from a human donor with alopecia areata. Each CDR3 is given with its conserved first and last residue. The D gene is left open where the match is weak. Only some rows state a clone size, as once, few, many or a class for expanded clones.

v_call	clone_size	d_call	j_call	cdr3_aa	cdr3_nt
TRBV9	.	.	TRBJ2-1	CASSVTDEQFF	TGTGCCAGCAGCGTCACGGATGAGCAGTTCTTC
TRBV5-1	once	.	TRBJ2-1	CASSRILPPLRYSYNEQFF	TGCGCCAGCAGCCGGATCCTCCCTCCTCTTAGATACTCCTACAATGAGCAGTTCTTC
TRBV11-2	.	TRBD2	TRBJ2-1	CASRILADSYNEQFF	TGTGCCAGCAGGATACTAGCGGATTCGTACAATGAGCAGTTCTTC
TRBV9	.	TRBD2	TRBJ2-1	CASSVAAGAPNEQFF	TGTGCCAGCAGCGTAGCTGCGGGAGCTCCCAATGAGCAGTTCTTC
TRBV11-2	.	.	TRBJ1-6	CASSLSPNSPLHF	TGTGCCAGCAGCTTATCCCCTAATTCACCCCTCCACTTT
TRBV7-2	once	TRBD1	TRBJ2-3	CASSLATGVRDTQYF	TGTGCCAGCAGCTTAGCGACAGGGGTGAGAGATACGCAGTATTTT
TRBV6-1	.	.	TRBJ1-5	CASSEGGGNQPQHF	TGTGCCAGCAGTGAAGGAGGGGGCAATCAGCCCCAGCATTTT
TRBV27	.	.	TRBJ2-1	CASSFLPLLGNEQFF	TGTGCCAGCAGTTTCCTCCCCCTCCTGGGAAATGAGCAGTTCTTC
TRBV29-1	.	TRBD1	TRBJ2-3	CSVRTGKTDTQYF	TGCAGCGTGAGGACAGGGAAAACAGATACGCAGTATTTT
TRBV5-1	.	.	TRBJ2-3	CASSLGEGTDTQYF	TGCGCCAGCAGCTTGGGAGAGGGTACAGATACGCAGTATTTT
TRBV7-9	.	.	TRBJ2-2	CASSLGPTNTGELFF	TGTGCCAGCAGCTTAGGCCCGACGAACACCGGGGAGCTGTTTTTT
TRBV27	.	.	TRBJ2-5	CASSLSMEGLAETQYF	TGTGCCAGCAGTTTATCTATGGAAGGGCTGGCAGAGACCCAGTACTTC
TRBV5-1	.	TRBD1	TRBJ1-1	CASSLLGTGKRAEAFF	TGCGCCAGCAGCTTGCTGGGGACAGGGAAACGCGCTGAAGCTTTCTTT
TRBV29-1	once	TRBD1	TRBJ1-2	CSVDPGTEYGYTF	TGCAGCGTTGACCCCGGGACAGAATATGGCTACACCTTC
TRBV30	.	TRBD1	TRBJ2-6	CAWTETGGANVLTF	TGTGCCTGGACCGAGACAGGGGGGGCCAACGTCCTGACTTTC
TRBV2	.	.	TRBJ1-2	CASSEIPYGCTF	TGTGCCAGCAGTGAAATTCCCTATGGCTGCACCTTC
TRBV6-1	.	.	TRBJ1-4	CASSERDPYEKLFF	TGTGCCAGCAGTGAGCGGGATCCCTATGAAAAACTGTTTTTT
TRBV28	.	.	TRBJ2-2	CASSFNTGELFF	TGTGCCAGCAGTTTTAATACCGGGGAGCTGTTTTTT
TRBV4-1	.	.	TRBJ1-6	CASSQRDLLNSPLHF	TGCGCCAGCAGCCAAAGGGACTTACTTAACTCACCCCTCCACTTT
TRBV19	.	.	TRBJ2-2	CASSMGSRTTSNTGELFF	TGTGCCAGTAGTATGGGATCCAGGACTACCTCGAACACCGGGGAGCTGTTTTTT